This T cell receptor beta chain was identified during a study of T cell responses to AZD1222 COVID-19 vaccine. Points on this clone: What it binds is unknown.

General study findings and limits: Unmutated variant regions reportedly attract nearly half of all spike-specific TCRs.

The repertoire was sequenced with immunoSEQ multiplex PCR; TCRdb's copy has only in-frame clones and lacks some. The sample gives about 110,000 clones, just under 95% of which show up once; more than 2% is in the top ten. V shed 0 bases and J shed 10 bases, with 11 bases lying between them. Germline assignment: CDR1 LNHDA and CDR2 SQIVND (reference sequence). The CDR3 has 13 amino acids. The sequence was collected from an adult who received the AZD1222 COVID-19 vaccine. This chain links TRBV19 with TRBJ2-3; the D gene is possibly TRBD1 (6 bases). The input for sequencing was peripheral blood, taken 28 days after the second AZD1222 dose. For the CDR3, the DNA is TGTGCCAGTAGTATAGATCGGCCAGGGGCGCAGTATTTT. Protein sequence: CASSIDRPGAQYF.